The text below deals with one TCR beta chain. TCRdb's table, derived via immunoSEQ multiplex PCR, lists solely in-frame clones and lacks some. This sample has some 150,000 clones, with 75% to 90% found just once. The record originates from a study of control samples from healthy donors and cancer patients. The V gene's germline CDR1 is SGHTA and CDR2 FQGTGA. With 2 bases removed from V and 8 bases from J, the gap between germline ends came to 7 bases. The CDR3 consists of 13 residues. This sequence originates from a man aged 30 to 45 in good health. The V call is TRBV7-3, the J call TRBJ1-6, with no clear D. The specimen sequenced was blood. CDR3 in amino acids: CASSLGNDSPLHF. CDR3 nucleotide sequence: TGTGCCAGCAGCTTAGGGAACGATTCACCCCTCCACTTT.